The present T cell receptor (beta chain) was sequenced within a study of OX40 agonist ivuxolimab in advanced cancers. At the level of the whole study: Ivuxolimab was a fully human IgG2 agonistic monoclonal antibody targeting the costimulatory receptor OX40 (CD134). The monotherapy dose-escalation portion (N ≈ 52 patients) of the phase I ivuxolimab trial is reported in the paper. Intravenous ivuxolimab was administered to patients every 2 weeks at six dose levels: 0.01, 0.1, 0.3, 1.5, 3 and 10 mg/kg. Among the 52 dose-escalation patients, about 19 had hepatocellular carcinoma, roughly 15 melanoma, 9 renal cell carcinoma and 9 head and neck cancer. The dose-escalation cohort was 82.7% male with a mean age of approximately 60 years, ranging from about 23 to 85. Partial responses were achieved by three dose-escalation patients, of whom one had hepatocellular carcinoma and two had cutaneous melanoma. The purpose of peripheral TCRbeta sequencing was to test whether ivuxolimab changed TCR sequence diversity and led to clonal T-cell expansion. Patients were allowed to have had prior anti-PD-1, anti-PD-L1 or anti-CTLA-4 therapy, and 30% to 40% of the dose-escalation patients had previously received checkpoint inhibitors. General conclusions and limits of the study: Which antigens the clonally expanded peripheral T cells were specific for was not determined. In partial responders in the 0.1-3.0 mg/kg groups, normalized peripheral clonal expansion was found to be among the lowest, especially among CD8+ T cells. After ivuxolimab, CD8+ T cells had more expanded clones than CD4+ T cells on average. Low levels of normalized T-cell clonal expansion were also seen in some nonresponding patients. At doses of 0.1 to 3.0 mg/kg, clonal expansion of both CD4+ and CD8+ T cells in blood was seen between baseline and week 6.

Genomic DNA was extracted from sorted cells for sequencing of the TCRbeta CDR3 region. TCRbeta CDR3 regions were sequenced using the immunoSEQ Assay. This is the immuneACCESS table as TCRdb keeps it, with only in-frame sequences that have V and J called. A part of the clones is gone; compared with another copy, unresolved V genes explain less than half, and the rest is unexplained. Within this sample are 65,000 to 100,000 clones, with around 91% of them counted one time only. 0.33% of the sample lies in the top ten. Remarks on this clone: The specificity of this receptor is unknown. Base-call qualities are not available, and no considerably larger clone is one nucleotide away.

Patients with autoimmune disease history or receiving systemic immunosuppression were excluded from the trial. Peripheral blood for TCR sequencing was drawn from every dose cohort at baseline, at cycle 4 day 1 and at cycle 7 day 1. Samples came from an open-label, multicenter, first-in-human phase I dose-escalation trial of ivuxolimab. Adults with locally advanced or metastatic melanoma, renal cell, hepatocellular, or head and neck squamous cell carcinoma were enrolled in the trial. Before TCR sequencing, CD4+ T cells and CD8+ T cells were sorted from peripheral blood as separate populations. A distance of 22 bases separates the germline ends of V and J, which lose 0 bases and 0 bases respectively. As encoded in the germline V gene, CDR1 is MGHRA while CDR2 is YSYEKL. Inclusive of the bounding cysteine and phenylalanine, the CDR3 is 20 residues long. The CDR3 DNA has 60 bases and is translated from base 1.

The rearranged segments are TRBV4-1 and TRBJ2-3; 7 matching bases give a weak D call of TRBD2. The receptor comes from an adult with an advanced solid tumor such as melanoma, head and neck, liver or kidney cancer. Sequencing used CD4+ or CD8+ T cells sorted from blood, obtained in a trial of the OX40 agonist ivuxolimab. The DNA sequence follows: TGCGCCAGCAGCCAAGATCGGACTAGGGGGGGTGCTAGAAGCACAGATACGCAGTATTTT. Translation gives CASSQDRTRGGARSTDTQYF.